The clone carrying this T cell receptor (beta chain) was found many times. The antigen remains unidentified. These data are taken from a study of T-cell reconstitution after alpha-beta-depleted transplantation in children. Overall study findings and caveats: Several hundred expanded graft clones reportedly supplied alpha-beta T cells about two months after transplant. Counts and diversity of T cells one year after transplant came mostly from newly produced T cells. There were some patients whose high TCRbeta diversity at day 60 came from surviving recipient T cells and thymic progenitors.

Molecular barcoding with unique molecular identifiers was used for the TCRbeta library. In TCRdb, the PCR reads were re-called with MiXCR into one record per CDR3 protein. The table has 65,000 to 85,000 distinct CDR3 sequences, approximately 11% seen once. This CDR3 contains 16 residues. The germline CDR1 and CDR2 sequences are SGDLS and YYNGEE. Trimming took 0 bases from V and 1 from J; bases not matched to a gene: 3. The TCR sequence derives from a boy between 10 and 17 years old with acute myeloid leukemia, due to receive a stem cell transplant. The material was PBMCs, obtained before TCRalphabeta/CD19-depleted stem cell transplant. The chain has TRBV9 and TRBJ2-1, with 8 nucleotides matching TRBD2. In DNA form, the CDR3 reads TGTGCCAGCAGCGTAGTTAGCGGGATTTCCTACAATGAGCAGTTCTTC. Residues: CASSVVSGISYNEQFF.